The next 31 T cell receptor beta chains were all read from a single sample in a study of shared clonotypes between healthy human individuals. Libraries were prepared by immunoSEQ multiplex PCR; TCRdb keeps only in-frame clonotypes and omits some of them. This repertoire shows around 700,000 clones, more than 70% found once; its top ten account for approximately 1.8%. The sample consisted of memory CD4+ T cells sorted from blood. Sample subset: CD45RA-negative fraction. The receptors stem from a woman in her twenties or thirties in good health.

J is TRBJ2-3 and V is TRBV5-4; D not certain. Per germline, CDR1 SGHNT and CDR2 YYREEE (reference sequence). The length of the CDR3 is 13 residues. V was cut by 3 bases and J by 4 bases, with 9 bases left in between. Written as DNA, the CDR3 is TGTGCCAGCAGCTCGGCGATGGCAGATACGCAGTATTTT. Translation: CASSSAMADTQYF.

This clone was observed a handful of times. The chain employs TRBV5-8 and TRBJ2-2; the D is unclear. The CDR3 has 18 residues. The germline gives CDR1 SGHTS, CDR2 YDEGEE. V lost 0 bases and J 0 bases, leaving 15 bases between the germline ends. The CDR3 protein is CASSLASASDSNTGELFF. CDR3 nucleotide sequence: TGTGCCAGCAGCTTGGCCTCAGCCTCCGACTCGAACACCGGGGAGCTGTTTTTT.

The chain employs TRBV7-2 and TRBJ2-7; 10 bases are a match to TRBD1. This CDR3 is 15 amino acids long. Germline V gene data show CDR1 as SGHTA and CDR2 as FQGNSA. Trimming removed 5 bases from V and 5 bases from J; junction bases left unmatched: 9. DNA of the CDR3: TGTGCCAGCAGCCTCTCCCCGACAGGGGGCAACGAGCAGTACTTC. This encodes CASSLSPTGGNEQYF.

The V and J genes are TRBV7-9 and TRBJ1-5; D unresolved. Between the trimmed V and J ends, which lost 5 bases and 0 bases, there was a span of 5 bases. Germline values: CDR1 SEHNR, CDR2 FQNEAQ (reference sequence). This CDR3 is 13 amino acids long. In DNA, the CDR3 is TGTGCCAGCAGCCCGAATAGCAATCAGCCCCAGCATTTT. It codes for CASSPNSNQPQHF. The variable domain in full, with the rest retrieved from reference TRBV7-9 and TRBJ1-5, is DTGVSQNPRHKITKRGQNVTFRCDPISEHNRLYWYRQTLGQGPEFLTYFQNEAQLEKSRLLSDRFSAERPKGSFSTLEIQRTEQGDSAMYLCASSPNSNQPQHFGDGTRLSIL.

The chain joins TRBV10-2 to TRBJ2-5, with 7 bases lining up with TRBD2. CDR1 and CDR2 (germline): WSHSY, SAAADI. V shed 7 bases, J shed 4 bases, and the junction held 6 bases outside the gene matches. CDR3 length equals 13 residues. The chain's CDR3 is CASTAGVGETQYF. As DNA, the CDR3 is TGCGCCAGCACCGCGGGAGTGGGAGAGACCCAGTACTTC.

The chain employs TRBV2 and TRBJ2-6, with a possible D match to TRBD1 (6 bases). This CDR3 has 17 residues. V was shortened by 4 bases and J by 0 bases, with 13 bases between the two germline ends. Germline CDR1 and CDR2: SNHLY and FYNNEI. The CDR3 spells CASSARTVFSGANVLTF. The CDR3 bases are TGTGCCAGCAGTGCGAGGACAGTTTTCTCTGGGGCCAACGTCCTGACTTTC.

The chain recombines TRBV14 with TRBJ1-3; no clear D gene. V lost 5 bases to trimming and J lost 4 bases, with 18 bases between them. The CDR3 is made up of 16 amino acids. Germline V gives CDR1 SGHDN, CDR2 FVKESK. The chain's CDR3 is CASSAPGQVAGNTIYF. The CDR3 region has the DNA TGTGCCAGCAGCGCCCCGGGCCAAGTGGCGGGAAACACCATATATTTT. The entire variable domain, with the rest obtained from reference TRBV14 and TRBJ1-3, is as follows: EAGVTQFPSHSVIEKGQTVTLRCDPISGHDNLYWYRRVMGKEIKFLLHFVKESKQDESGMPNNRFLAERTGGTYSTLKVQPAELEDSGVYFCASSAPGQVAGNTIYFGEGSWLTVV.

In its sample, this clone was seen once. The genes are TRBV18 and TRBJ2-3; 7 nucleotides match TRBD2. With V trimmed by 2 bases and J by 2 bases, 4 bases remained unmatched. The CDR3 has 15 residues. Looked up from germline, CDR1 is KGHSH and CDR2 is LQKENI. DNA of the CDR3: TGTGCCAGCTCACCATCACTAGCGATCACAGATACGCAGTATTTT. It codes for CASSPSLAITDTQYF.

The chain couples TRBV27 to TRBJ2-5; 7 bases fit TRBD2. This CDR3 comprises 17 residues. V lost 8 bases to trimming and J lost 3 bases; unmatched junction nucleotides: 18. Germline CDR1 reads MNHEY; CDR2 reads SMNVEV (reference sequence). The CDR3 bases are TGTGCCAGCCGACGTCGGGCTAGCGGAAGCATTGAAGAGACCCAGTACTTC. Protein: CASRRRASGSIEETQYF.

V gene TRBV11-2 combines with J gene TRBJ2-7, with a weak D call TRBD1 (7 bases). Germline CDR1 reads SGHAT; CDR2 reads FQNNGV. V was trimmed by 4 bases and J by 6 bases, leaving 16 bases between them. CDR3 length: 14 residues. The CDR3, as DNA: TGTGCCAGCAGCTACCAGGGGGGATCGGCCGAGCAGTACTTC. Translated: CASSYQGGSAEQYF.

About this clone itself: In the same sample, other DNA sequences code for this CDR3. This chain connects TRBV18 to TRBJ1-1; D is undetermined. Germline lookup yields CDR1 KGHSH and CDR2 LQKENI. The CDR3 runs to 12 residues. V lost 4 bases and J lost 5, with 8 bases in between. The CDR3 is CASSLQGTEAFF. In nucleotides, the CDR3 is TGTGCCAGCTCACTTCAAGGGACTGAAGCTTTCTTT.

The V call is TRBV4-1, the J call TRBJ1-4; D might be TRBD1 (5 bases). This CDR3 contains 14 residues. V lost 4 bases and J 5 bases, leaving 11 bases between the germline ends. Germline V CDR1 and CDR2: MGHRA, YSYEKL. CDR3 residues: CASSRGQSNEKLFF. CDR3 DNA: TGCGCCAGCAGCCGAGGACAATCAAATGAAAAACTGTTTTTT.

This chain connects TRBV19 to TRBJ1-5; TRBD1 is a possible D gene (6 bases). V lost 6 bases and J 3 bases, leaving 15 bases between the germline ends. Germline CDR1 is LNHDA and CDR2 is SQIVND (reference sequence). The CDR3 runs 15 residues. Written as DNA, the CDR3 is TGTGCCAGTAGCTTCATACAGGGTTACAATCAGCCCCAGCATTTT. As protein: CASSFIQGYNQPQHF.

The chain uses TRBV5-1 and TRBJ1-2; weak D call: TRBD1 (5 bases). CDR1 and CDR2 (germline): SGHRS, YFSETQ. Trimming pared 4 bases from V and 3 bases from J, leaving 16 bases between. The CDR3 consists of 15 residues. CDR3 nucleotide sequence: TGCGCCAGCAGCCCTAACGGGGCCAGGGACTATGGCTACACCTTC. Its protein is CASSPNGARDYGYTF.

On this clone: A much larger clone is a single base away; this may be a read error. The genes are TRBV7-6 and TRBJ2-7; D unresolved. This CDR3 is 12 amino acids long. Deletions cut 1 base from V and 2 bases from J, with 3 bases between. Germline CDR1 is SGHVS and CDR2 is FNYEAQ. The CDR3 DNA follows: TGTGCCAGCAGCTTAGAAGCCTACGAGCAGTACTTC. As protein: CASSLEAYEQYF. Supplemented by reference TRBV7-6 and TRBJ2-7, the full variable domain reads GAGVSQSPRYKVTKRGQDVALRCDPISGHVSLYWYRQALGQGPEFLTYFNYEAQQDKSGLPNDRFSAERPEGSISTLTIQRTEQRDSAMYRCASSLEAYEQYFGPGTRLTVT.

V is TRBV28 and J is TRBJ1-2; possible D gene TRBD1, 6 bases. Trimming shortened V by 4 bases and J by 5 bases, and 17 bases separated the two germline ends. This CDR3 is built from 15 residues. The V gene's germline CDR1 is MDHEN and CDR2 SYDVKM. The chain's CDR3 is CASSSGGAVWYGYTF. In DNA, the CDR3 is TGTGCCAGCAGTTCTGGGGGGGCGGTCTGGTATGGCTACACCTTC.

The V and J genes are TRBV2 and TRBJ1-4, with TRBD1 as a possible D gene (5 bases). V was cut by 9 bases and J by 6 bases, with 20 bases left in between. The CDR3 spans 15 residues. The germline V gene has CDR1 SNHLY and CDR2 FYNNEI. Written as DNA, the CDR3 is TGTGCCAGTCGGTTGTTAGGGGCGGGCTATGAAAAACTGTTTTTT. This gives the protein CASRLLGAGYEKLFF.

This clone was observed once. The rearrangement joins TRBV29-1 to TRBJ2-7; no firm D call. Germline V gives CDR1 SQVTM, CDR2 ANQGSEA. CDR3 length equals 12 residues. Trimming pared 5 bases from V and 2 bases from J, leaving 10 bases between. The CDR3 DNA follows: TGCAGCGTTTCCGAGCGTACCTACGAGCAGTACTTC. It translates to CSVSERTYEQYF.

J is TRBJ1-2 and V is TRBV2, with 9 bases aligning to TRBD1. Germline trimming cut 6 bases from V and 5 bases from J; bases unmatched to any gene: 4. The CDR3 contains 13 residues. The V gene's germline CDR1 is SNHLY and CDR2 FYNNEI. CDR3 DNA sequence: TGTGCCAGCAGCGACAGGGGGATTTATGGCTACACCTTC. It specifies CASSDRGIYGYTF.

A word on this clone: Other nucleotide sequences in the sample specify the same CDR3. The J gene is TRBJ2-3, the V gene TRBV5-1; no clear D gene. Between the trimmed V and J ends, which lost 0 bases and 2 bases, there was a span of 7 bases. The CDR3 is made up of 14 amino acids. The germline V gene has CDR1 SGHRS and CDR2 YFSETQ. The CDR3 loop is CASSLGRNTDTQYF. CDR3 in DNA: TGCGCCAGCAGCTTGGGGAGAAACACAGATACGCAGTATTTT.

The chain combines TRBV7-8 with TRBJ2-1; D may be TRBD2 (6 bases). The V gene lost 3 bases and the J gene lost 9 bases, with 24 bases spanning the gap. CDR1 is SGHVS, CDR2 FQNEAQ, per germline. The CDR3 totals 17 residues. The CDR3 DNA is TGTGCCAGCAGCTTCAGTCAGGGACTTCCTCCGCGGTCTGAGCAGTTCTTC. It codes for CASSFSQGLPPRSEQFF.

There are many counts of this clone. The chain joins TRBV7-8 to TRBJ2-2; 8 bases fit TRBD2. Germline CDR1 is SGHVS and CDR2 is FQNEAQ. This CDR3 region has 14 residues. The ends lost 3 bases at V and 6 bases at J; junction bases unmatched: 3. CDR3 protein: CASSFREGAGELFF. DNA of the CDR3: TGTGCCAGCAGCTTCCGGGAGGGCGCCGGGGAGCTGTTTTTT.

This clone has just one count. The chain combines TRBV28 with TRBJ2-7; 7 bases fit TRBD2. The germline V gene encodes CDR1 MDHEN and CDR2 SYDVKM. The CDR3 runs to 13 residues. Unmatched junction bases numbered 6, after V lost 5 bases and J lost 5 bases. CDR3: CASSPRLAHEQYF. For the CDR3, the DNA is TGTGCCAGCAGTCCGCGACTAGCCCACGAGCAGTACTTC.

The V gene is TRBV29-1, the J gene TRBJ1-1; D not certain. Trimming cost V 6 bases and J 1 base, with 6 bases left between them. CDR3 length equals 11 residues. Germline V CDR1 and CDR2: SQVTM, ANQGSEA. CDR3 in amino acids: CSVDPNTEAFF. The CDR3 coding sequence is TGCAGCGTAGACCCGAACACTGAAGCTTTCTTT.

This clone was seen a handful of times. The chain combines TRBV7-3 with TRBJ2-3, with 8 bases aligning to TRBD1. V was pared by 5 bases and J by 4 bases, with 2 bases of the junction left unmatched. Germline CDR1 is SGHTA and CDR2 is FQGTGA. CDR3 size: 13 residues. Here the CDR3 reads CASSLQGADTQYF. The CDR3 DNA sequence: TGTGCCAGCAGCCTACAGGGGGCAGATACGCAGTATTTT.

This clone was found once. This chain's CDR3 is CASSLFPRGKITGELFF. For the CDR3, the DNA is TGTGCCAGCAGCTTGTTCCCCAGAGGGAAGATCACCGGGGAGCTGTTTTTT. The chain carries TRBV12-1 and TRBJ2-2; TRBD2 is the table's D call and was not checked against the DNA. TRBV12-1 is designated a pseudogene. The CDR3 covers 17 residues.

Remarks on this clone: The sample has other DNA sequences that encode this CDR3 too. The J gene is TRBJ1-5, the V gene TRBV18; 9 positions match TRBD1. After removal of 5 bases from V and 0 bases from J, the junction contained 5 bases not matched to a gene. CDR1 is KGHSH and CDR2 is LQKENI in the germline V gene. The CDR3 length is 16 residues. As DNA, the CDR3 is TGTGCCAGCTCATCGGGACAGGGATATAGCAATCAGCCCCAGCATTTT. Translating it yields CASSSGQGYSNQPQHF.

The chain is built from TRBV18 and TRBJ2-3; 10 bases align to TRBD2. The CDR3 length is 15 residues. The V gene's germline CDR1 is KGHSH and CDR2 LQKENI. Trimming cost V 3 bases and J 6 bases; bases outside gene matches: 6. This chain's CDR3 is CASSPGASGSDTQYF. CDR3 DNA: TGTGCCAGCTCACCTGGGGCTAGCGGGAGTGATACGCAGTATTTT.

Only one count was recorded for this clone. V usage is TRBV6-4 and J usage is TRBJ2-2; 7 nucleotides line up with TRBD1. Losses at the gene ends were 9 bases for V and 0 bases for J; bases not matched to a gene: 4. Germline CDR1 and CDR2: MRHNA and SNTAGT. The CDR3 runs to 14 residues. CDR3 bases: TGTGCCAGTAGACAGGGCGCGAACACCGGGGAGCTGTTTTTT. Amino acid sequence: CASRQGANTGELFF.

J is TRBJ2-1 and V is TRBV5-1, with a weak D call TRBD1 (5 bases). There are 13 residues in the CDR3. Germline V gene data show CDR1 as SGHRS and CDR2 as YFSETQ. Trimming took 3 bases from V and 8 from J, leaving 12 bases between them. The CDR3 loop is CASSSQGRDEQFF. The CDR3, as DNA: TGCGCCAGCAGCTCCCAGGGAAGGGATGAGCAGTTCTTC.

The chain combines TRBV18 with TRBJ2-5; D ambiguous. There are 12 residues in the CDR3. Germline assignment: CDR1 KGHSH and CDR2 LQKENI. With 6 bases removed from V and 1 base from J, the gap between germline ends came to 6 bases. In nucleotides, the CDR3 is TGTGCCAGCTCGCAATTCCAAGAGACCCAGTACTTC. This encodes CASSQFQETQYF.